These 23 T cell receptor beta chains were sequenced from one sample in a study of control samples from healthy donors and cancer patients. Sequencing used immunoSEQ multiplex PCR; TCRdb keeps in-frame clones, though not all of them. The sample lists 95,000 to 150,000 clones, about nine tenths seen once, with 3.4% in the top ten. Sequenced material: blood. These receptors came from a man aged 35 to 55 in good health.

The V gene is TRBV7-3, the J gene TRBJ2-1, with a possible D match to TRBD2 (6 bases). The CDR3 length is 15 residues. The V end was cut by 4 bases, the J end by 0 bases, with 10 bases between. CDR1 is SGHTA, CDR2 FQGTGA, per germline. The CDR3 nucleotides read TGTGCCAGCAGCTGGGGACTGAGCTCCTACAATGAGCAGTTCTTC. Its translation: CASSWGLSSYNEQFF.

This sequence joins TRBV7-9 and TRBJ1-1, with a possible D match to TRBD1 (5 bases). This CDR3 is 17 amino acids long. Germline V lookup: CDR1 SEHNR, CDR2 FQNEAQ (reference sequence). V dropped 7 bases and J dropped 6 bases, with 27 bases sitting between them. The CDR3 sequence is CASTLLRSVGVDAEAFF. The CDR3 nucleotides read TGTGCCAGCACCCTATTAAGAAGTGTGGGGGTAGACGCTGAAGCTTTCTTT.

This chain joins TRBV5-4 and TRBJ1-6; D possibly corresponds to TRBD1 (5 bases). Germline V lookup: CDR1 SGHNT, CDR2 YYREEE (reference sequence). V shed 4 bases and J shed 8 bases, with 7 bases lying between them. The CDR3 has 12 residues. CDR3 loop: CASSQGDSPLHF. The CDR3 nucleotides are TGTGCCAGCAGCCAGGGAGATTCACCCCTCCACTTT.

This chain links TRBV5-1 with TRBJ2-5; TRBD1 aligns across 9 bases. The germline V gene has CDR1 SGHRS and CDR2 YFSETQ. The CDR3 sequence is 17 residues long. Trimming at V came to 9 bases and at J to 3 bases, leaving 18 bases not matched to a gene. CDR3: CATSPRPPRTGEETQYF. DNA of the CDR3: TGCGCCACATCTCCCCGCCCTCCCCGGACAGGGGAAGAGACCCAGTACTTC.

V gene TRBV7-3 combines with J gene TRBJ2-7, with TRBD1 matching over 9 bases. The CDR3 runs to 14 residues. V lost 5 bases and J lost 2; bases outside the gene matches: 4. Germline loops: CDR1 SGHTA, CDR2 FQGTGA. This CDR3 reads CASSPGQGTYEQYF. CDR3 DNA sequence: TGTGCCAGCAGCCCGGGACAGGGCACCTACGAGCAGTACTTC. Filled out from reference TRBV7-3 and TRBJ2-7, the complete variable domain reads GAGVSQTPSNKVTEKGKYVELRCDPISGHTALYWYRQSLGQGPEFLIYFQGTGAADDSGLPNDRFFAVRPEGSVSTLKIQRTERGDSAVYLCASSPGQGTYEQYFGPGTRLTVT.

CDR3 nucleotides: TGTGCCAGCACCAAGACTAGCTACCAAGAGACCCAGTACTTC. Translation gives CASTKTSYQETQYF. The gene calls are TRBV2 and TRBJ2-5; the match to TRBD2 covers 7 bases. The CDR3 has 14 amino acids. Germline-derived CDR1 and CDR2 are SNHLY and FYNNEI. V dropped 7 bases and J dropped 0; count of bases not matched to a gene: 5.

This clone has just one count. The chain links TRBV11-2 to TRBJ1-2; maybe TRBD1 (6 bases). The germline CDR1 and CDR2 sequences are SGHAT and FQNNGV. There are 14 residues in the CDR3. The V end lost 3 bases, the J end lost 2 bases, and 10 bases lay between the germline ends. CDR3: CASSFSQGNYGYTF. In DNA, the CDR3 is TGTGCCAGCAGCTTTTCACAGGGAAACTATGGCTACACCTTC.

The rearrangement uses TRBV9 and TRBJ1-4, with D maybe TRBD1 (5 bases). V was shortened by 2 bases and J by 6 bases, with 11 bases between the two germline ends. Germline lookup yields CDR1 SGDLS and CDR2 YYNGEE. The CDR3 has 14 amino acids. The DNA of the CDR3 is TGTGCCAGCAGCGTTGGAGGGGTTGATGAAAAACTGTTTTTT. It specifies CASSVGGVDEKLFF.

This clone was counted only a few times. The V and J genes are TRBV18 and TRBJ1-6; D call uncertain. Per the germline V gene, CDR1 is KGHSH and CDR2 is LQKENI. With 1 base removed from V and 8 bases from J, the gap between germline ends came to 6 bases. This CDR3 comprises 13 residues. The CDR3 DNA sequence: TGTGCCAGCTCACCACAGAGAGATTCACCCCTCCACTTT. As protein: CASSPQRDSPLHF.

The gene calls are TRBV18 and TRBJ2-1; TRBD2 matches 7 bases. Germline V gives CDR1 KGHSH, CDR2 LQKENI. V was pared by 0 bases and J by 1 base, with 3 bases of the junction left unmatched. CDR3 length: 16 residues. This chain's CDR3 is CASSPPVRGSYNEQFF. As DNA, the CDR3 is TGTGCCAGCTCACCACCGGTGCGGGGGTCCTACAATGAGCAGTTCTTC.

The rearrangement uses TRBV5-6 and TRBJ1-2; D not certain. Germline lookup yields CDR1 SGHDT and CDR2 YYEEEE. Trimming pared 5 bases from V and 8 bases from J, leaving 16 bases between. The CDR3 covers 13 residues. The CDR3 loop reads CASRPTHSGGYTF. The CDR3 DNA is TGTGCCAGCAGACCCACCCATTCGGGGGGCTACACCTTC.

The chain employs TRBV4-3 and TRBJ1-6; 8 bases are a match to TRBD1. The CDR3 loop spans 15 amino acids. From germline, CDR1 is LGHNA and CDR2 YSLEER. The V segment lost 0 bases and the J segment 9 bases; nucleotides outside the gene matches: 4. The CDR3 spells CASSQDKDRVSPLHF. The CDR3 DNA reads as TGCGCCAGCAGCCAAGATAAGGACAGGGTTTCACCCCTCCACTTT.

This clone was observed once. J is TRBJ2-3 and V is TRBV2, with 10 bases lining up with TRBD2. V was pared by 6 bases and J by 1 base, with 7 bases of the junction left unmatched. The germline V gene has CDR1 SNHLY and CDR2 FYNNEI. CDR3 size: 16 residues. The CDR3 DNA is TGTGCCAGCAGAGACCCCGGGACTAGCGGCACAGATACGCAGTATTTT. Protein product: CASRDPGTSGTDTQYF.

The chain's CDR3 is CASSVSQAGGEDTQYF. Written as DNA, the CDR3 is TGTGCCAGCAGCGTGTCCCAAGCGGGGGGAGAAGATACGCAGTATTTT. The rearrangement links TRBV9 to TRBJ2-3; 9 nucleotides line up with TRBD2. CDR3 length: 16 amino acids. V gave up 2 bases and J gave up 5 bases; unmatched junction bases: 9. In germline, CDR1 is SGDLS, CDR2 YYNGEE.

The chain is built from TRBV6-5 and TRBJ2-4; the D call may be TRBD1 or TRBD2 (5 bases each). V lost 6 bases to trimming and J lost 5 bases, with 17 bases between them. CDR1 is MNHEY and CDR2 is SVGAGI in the germline V gene. This CDR3 comprises 15 residues. In nucleotides, the CDR3 is TGTGCCAGCAGGAGGGGCGATTTGGGGGAAAACATTCAGTACTTC. This translates into CASRRGDLGENIQYF.

The chain has TRBV10-1 and TRBJ2-3, with 10 positions matching TRBD2. The CDR3 is 16 residues long. Trimming removed 6 bases from V and 0 bases from J; junction bases left unmatched: 6. Germline-derived CDR1 and CDR2 are WNHNN and SYGVQD (reference sequence). CDR3 loop: CASSLLAGSSTDTQYF. CDR3 coding DNA: TGCGCCAGCAGCCTACTAGCGGGGTCCAGCACAGATACGCAGTATTTT.

The V gene is TRBV7-6, the J gene TRBJ2-3, with a weak D call TRBD2 (5 bases). With 5 bases removed from V and 3 bases from J, the gap between germline ends came to 12 bases. The CDR3 covers 14 residues. Germline V gene lookup returns CDR1 SGHVS and CDR2 FNYEAQ. CDR3: CASSPEAGTDTQYF. CDR3 nucleotide sequence: TGTGCCAGCAGCCCCGAGGCGGGTACAGATACGCAGTATTTT.

The chain carries TRBV5-6 and TRBJ2-1; possible D gene TRBD2, 5 bases. CDR1 is SGHDT and CDR2 is YYEEEE in the germline V gene. V gave up 0 bases and J gave up 10 bases, with 5 bases separating them. The CDR3 extends over 11 amino acids. CDR3 sequence: CASSLGGEQFF. The CDR3 DNA sequence: TGTGCCAGCAGCTTGGGCGGGGAGCAGTTCTTC.

This rearrangement joins TRBV19 to TRBJ2-7, with D unresolved. Germline V gene sequence: CDR1 LNHDA, CDR2 SQIVND (reference sequence). Trimming took off 5 bases at V and 0 bases at J, with 11 bases between the two ends. The CDR3 has 14 amino acids. CDR3 amino acids: CASSGVESSYEQYF. CDR3 bases: TGTGCCAGTAGTGGAGTGGAGAGCTCCTACGAGCAGTACTTC. The entire variable domain, with the rest obtained from reference TRBV19 and TRBJ2-7, is as follows: DGGITQSPKYLFRKEGQNVTLSCEQNLNHDAMYWYRQDPGQGLRLIYYSQIVNDFQKGDIAEGYSVSREKKESFPLTVTSAQKNPTAFYLCASSGVESSYEQYFGPGTRLTVT.

The rearrangement links TRBV9 to TRBJ1-2, with unresolved D. The CDR3 extends over 13 amino acids. V was clipped by 3 bases and J by 4 bases, with 10 bases between them. Per germline, CDR1 SGDLS and CDR2 YYNGEE. Here the CDR3 reads CASSAGWIYGYTF. DNA for the CDR3: TGTGCCAGCAGCGCAGGTTGGATCTATGGCTACACCTTC.

The chain is built from TRBV7-9 and TRBJ2-2; 11 bases fit TRBD2. In germline, CDR1 is SEHNR, CDR2 FQNEAQ (reference sequence). The trim removed 5 bases at V and 4 bases at J, leaving 6 bases unmatched. The CDR3 covers 16 residues. This CDR3 is CASSLGTSGPTGELFF. The CDR3 nucleotides are TGTGCCAGCAGCCTGGGGACTAGCGGTCCCACCGGGGAGCTGTTTTTT.

This CDR3 is CASSPETNTEAFF. The CDR3 nucleotides are TGTGCCAGCAGCCCCGAGACGAACACTGAAGCTTTCTTT. The chain joins TRBV7-2 to TRBJ1-1; D gene unclear. There are 13 residues in the CDR3. Germline V lookup: CDR1 SGHTA, CDR2 FQGNSA. Trimming shortened V by 5 bases and J by 1 base, and 8 bases separated the two germline ends.

This rearrangement joins TRBV30 to TRBJ2-3, with TRBD2 matching over 12 bases. V shed 3 bases, J shed 1 base, and the junction held 2 bases outside the gene matches. CDR1 is GTSNPN, CDR2 SVGIG, per germline (reference sequence). This CDR3 has 15 amino acids. The chain's CDR3 is CAWSGLAGRTDTQYF. In DNA, the CDR3 is TGTGCCTGGAGCGGACTAGCGGGACGCACAGATACGCAGTATTTT.